The 21 T cell receptor beta chains listed next were all sequenced from one sample in a study of T cells in Graves' hyperthyroidism and ophthalmopathy. Amplification yielded TCR beta CDR3 regions, with RNA transcripts as the source. With the HTBI primer set, the TCR CDR3 went through a first round of RT-PCR. TCRdb reprocessed the multiplex PCR reads via MiXCR and lists one record per CDR3 protein. In the table there are around 400,000 distinct CDR3 sequences, 15% to 19% of which are singletons. The sequenced material came from blood. The origin of the receptors is a woman between 18 and 29 years old with Graves' hyperthyroidism that later progressed to Graves' ophthalmopathy.

The table lists this clonotype with many counts. V usage is TRBV6-2 or TRBV6-3 and J usage is TRBJ1-1; no clear D. Trimming removed 2 bases at V and 3 bases at J, with 7 bases between. The CDR3 sequence is 13 residues long. Germline V gives CDR1 MNHEY, CDR2 SVGEGT. The chain's CDR3 is CASSYALYTEAFF. CDR3 coding DNA: TGTGCCAGCAGTTACGCGTTGTACACTGAAGCTTTCTTT.

This clonotype has at least ten counts. The chain links TRBV12-3 or TRBV12-4 to TRBJ2-1; no clear D. The CDR3 is 16 residues long. With 1 base removed from V and 8 bases from J, the gap between germline ends came to 18 bases. The CDR3 spells CASSLGISARGDEQFF. The DNA of the CDR3 is TGTGCCAGCAGTTTAGGGATTTCGGCCCGTGGGGATGAGCAGTTCTTC.

This clonotype has ten or more counts. The rearrangement links TRBV12-3 or TRBV12-4 to TRBJ2-3, with D perhaps TRBD1 (6 bases). There are 14 residues in the CDR3. V was cut by 3 bases and J by 0 bases, with 7 bases left in between. CDR3 in amino acids: CASSFQGSTDTQYF. In DNA form, the CDR3 reads TGTGCCAGCAGTTTTCAGGGGAGCACAGATACGCAGTATTTT.

The rearrangement uses TRBV11-2 and TRBJ1-5; the D is unclear. CDR1 is SGHAT, CDR2 FQNNGV, per germline. The CDR3 loop spans 17 amino acids. V was pared by 5 bases and J by 4 bases, with 21 bases between. As DNA, the CDR3 is TGTGCCAGCAGCCAAGATTTCTATCTTCGGCAAAATCAGCCCCAGCATTTT. Translating it yields CASSQDFYLRQNQPQHF.

Turning to this clonotype: This may arise from a read error, as a much more abundant clone is one base away. This rearrangement joins TRBV3-1 to TRBJ1-6, with 8 bases identical to TRBD1. From germline, CDR1 is LGHDT and CDR2 YNNKEL (reference sequence). CDR3 length equals 15 residues. The CDR3 DNA sequence: TGTGCCAGCAGCCCCGGACAGGGTACGAATTCACCCCGCCACTTT. Translating it yields CASSPGQGTNSPRHF.

This clonotype was observed many times. The chain recombines TRBV7-3 with TRBJ2-1, with 8 nucleotides matching TRBD2. The trim removed 2 bases at V and 10 bases at J, leaving 22 bases unmatched. Germline CDR1 reads SGHTA; CDR2 reads FQGTGA. The CDR3 loop spans 19 amino acids. CDR3 amino acids: CASSLGAPRRFSGIREQFF. The CDR3 coding sequence is TGTGCCAGCAGCTTAGGGGCACCGCGGCGGTTTAGCGGGATTAGGGAGCAGTTCTTC. The full variable domain, completed using reference TRBV7-3 and TRBJ2-1, is GAGVSQTPSNKVTEKGKYVELRCDPISGHTALYWYRQSLGQGPEFLIYFQGTGAADDSGLPNDRFFAVRPEGSVSTLKIQRTERGDSAVYLCASSLGAPRRFSGIREQFFGPGTRLTVL.

At least ten counts were recorded for this clonotype. In nucleotides, the CDR3 is TGTGCCAGCACCGGTACTAGAGGTGGCTACAATGAGCAGTTCTTC. Protein sequence: CASTGTRGGYNEQFF. The rearrangement uses TRBV6-1 and TRBJ2-1; possible D gene TRBD2, 5 bases. The CDR3 totals 15 residues. CDR1 is MNHNS, CDR2 SASEGT, per germline. Trimming stripped 7 bases from V and 3 bases from J, with 16 bases between.

This clonotype showed up many times. The J gene is TRBJ2-7, the V gene TRBV20-1, with a possible D match to TRBD2 (6 bases). The CDR3 runs 13 residues. V was clipped by 3 bases and J by 0 bases, with 9 bases between them. Germline CDR1 and CDR2: DFQATT and SNEGSKA (reference sequence). In nucleotides, the CDR3 is TGCAGTGCTAGTACCGGGAGCTCCTACGAGCAGTACTTC. This gives the protein CSASTGSSYEQYF.

This clonotype appeared once. This chain connects TRBV7-9 to TRBJ2-1; D is unclear. Germline lookup yields CDR1 SEHNR and CDR2 FQNEAQ (reference sequence). Between the trimmed V and J ends, which lost 3 bases and 5 bases, there was a span of 11 bases. CDR3 length: 14 amino acids. The CDR3 spells CASSFLDGHNEQFF. The DNA of the CDR3 is TGTGCCAGCAGCTTCCTAGACGGACACAATGAGCAGTTCTTC.

This clonotype was counted many times. The CDR3 is CASSPRGALNEQFF. The CDR3, as DNA: TGTGCCAGCAGCCCACGGGGAGCGCTCAATGAGCAGTTCTTC. J is TRBJ2-1 and V is TRBV7-2, with D perhaps TRBD2 (5 bases). CDR1 is SGHTA, CDR2 FQGNSA, per germline. V was clipped by 5 bases and J by 6 bases, with 14 bases between them. The CDR3 loop spans 14 amino acids.

Ten or more counts support this clonotype. The rearrangement uses TRBV7-3 and TRBJ2-5; D not resolved. Trimming took off 5 bases at V and 1 base at J, with 8 bases between the two ends. Germline CDR1 reads SGHTA; CDR2 reads FQGTGA. The CDR3 totals 13 residues. The CDR3 protein is CASSLGPQETQYF. The CDR3 coding sequence is TGTGCCAGCAGCCTTGGGCCCCAAGAGACCCAGTACTTC.

This clonotype was recorded many times. V usage is TRBV27 and J usage is TRBJ1-1; tentative D call: TRBD1 (5 bases). Per the germline V gene, CDR1 is MNHEY and CDR2 is SMNVEV (reference sequence). Trimming left V 3 bases short and J 4 bases short, with 9 bases between. This CDR3 region has 13 residues. The CDR3 sequence is CASSLTGRTEAFF. In DNA, the CDR3 is TGTGCCAGCAGTTTGACGGGACGCACTGAAGCTTTCTTT.

This chain links TRBV4-2 with TRBJ2-5; D gene ambiguous. CDR3 length equals 15 residues. V was cut by 1 base and J by 3 bases, with 12 bases left in between. Germline V gene data show CDR1 as LGHNA and CDR2 as YNFKEQ. The DNA of the CDR3 is TGTGCCAGCAGCCAAGTTGGGAACAACAAAGAGACCCAGTACTTC. It is translated as CASSQVGNNKETQYF.

This clonotype was observed many times. This rearrangement joins TRBV3-1 to TRBJ2-7, with D perhaps matching TRBD2 (6 bases). The CDR3 length is 14 residues. CDR1 and CDR2 from the germline V gene are LGHDT and YNNKEL (reference sequence). With 4 bases removed from V and 2 bases from J, the gap between germline ends came to 12 bases. The DNA for the CDR3 is TGTGCCAGCAGCCGTGTCGGGAGTACCTACGAGCAGTACTTC. It codes for CASSRVGSTYEQYF.

The chain is built from TRBV7-9 and TRBJ1-2; no clear D. The CDR3 length is 11 residues. The V gene lost 4 bases and the J gene lost 8 bases, with 8 bases spanning the gap. CDR1 SEHNR and CDR2 FQNEAQ come from the germline V gene (reference sequence). The CDR3 protein is CASSSGPGYTF. Written as DNA, the CDR3 is TGTGCCAGCAGCTCGGGTCCGGGCTACACCTTC. Full variable domain (outside the CDR3, taken from reference TRBV7-9 and TRBJ1-2): DTGVSQNPRHKITKRGQNVTFRCDPISEHNRLYWYRQTLGQGPEFLTYFQNEAQLEKSRLLSDRFSAERPKGSFSTLEIQRTEQGDSAMYLCASSSGPGYTFGSGTRLTVV.

The chain combines TRBV5-1 with TRBJ1-4; possibly TRBD1 for D (5 bases). The germline V gene encodes CDR1 SGHRS and CDR2 YFSETQ. This CDR3 is 14 amino acids long. V was trimmed by 4 bases and J by 8 bases, leaving 15 bases between them. The CDR3 nucleotides are TGCGCCAGCAGCCCTGCGGGGCGAGGGGAAAAACTGTTTTTT. Its protein is CASSPAGRGEKLFF. Based on the CDR3 plus reference TRBV5-1 and TRBJ1-4, the full variable domain is KAGVTQTPRYLIKTRGQQVTLSCSPISGHRSVSWYQQTPGQGLQFLFEYFSETQRNKGNFPGRFSGRQFSNSRSEMNVSTLELGDSALYLCASSPAGRGEKLFFGSGTQLSVL.

Regarding this clonotype: A clone one base away is much larger, so this may be a read error. V usage is TRBV4-1 and J usage is TRBJ2-7; 7 bases are a match to TRBD1. CDR1 and CDR2 from the germline V gene are MGHRA and YSYEKL. The CDR3 contains 16 residues. CDR3 amino acids: CASSPPPGQFSYERYF. In DNA, the CDR3 is TGCGCCAGCAGCCCGCCCCCGGGACAGTTTTCCTACGAGCGGTACTTC.

This clonotype was seen repeatedly, ten times or more. The rearrangement links TRBV20-1 to TRBJ2-7, with D perhaps matching TRBD2 (6 bases). Trimming pared 1 base from V and 4 bases from J, leaving 14 bases between. Germline V lookup: CDR1 DFQATT, CDR2 SNEGSKA (reference sequence). CDR3 size: 14 residues. CDR3 DNA: TGCAGTGCTAGAGTGGCCGGGGGTCGGTACGAGCAGTACTTC. This translates into CSARVAGGRYEQYF.

This clonotype was counted a few times. The genes are TRBV6-2 or TRBV6-3 and TRBJ2-2; 8 bases are a match to TRBD2. The CDR3 sequence is 14 residues long. V shed 2 bases and J 8 bases; nucleotides not matched to a gene: 4. Germline CDR1 reads MNHEY; CDR2 reads SVGEGT. The CDR3 coding sequence is TGTGCCAGCAGTTACGGAGCGGGAGAGGGGGAGCTGTTTTTT. Translating gives CASSYGAGEGELFF.

This clonotype occurred many times. CDR3 DNA sequence: TGTGCCAGCAGTTTTTCGGTGGGAGGGCCGGCTGAGCAGTTCTTC. Translated, it gives CASSFSVGGPAEQFF. This chain links TRBV28 with TRBJ2-1; 7 bases fit TRBD2. The CDR3 has 15 residues. The germline V gene has CDR1 MDHEN and CDR2 SYDVKM. The J segment lost 9 bases and the V segment lost 3 bases, leaving 11 bases of the junction unmatched.

This clonotype has a count of ten or more. The gene calls are TRBV29-1 and TRBJ1-5; maybe TRBD1 (5 bases). Looked up from germline, CDR1 is SQVTM and CDR2 is ANQGSEA. The ends were cut back, 4 bases at V and 7 bases at J, with 11 bases in the middle. The CDR3 consists of 12 residues. The CDR3 sequence is CSVGGVNQPQHF. The DNA of the CDR3 is TGCAGCGTTGGGGGGGTTAACCAGCCCCAGCATTTT.